These 4 T cell receptor beta chains were all obtained from the same sample, sequenced in a study of cytomegalovirus exposure and HLA in healthy donors. Libraries were prepared by immunoSEQ multiplex PCR; TCRdb keeps only in-frame clonotypes and omits some of them. The data hold 330,000 or so clones, with 70% to 90% observed a single time. Material for sequencing was PBMCs. These receptors were collected from a woman younger than 30 in good health and CMV-seronegative.

The chain joins TRBV4-3 to TRBJ1-1, with TRBD1 matching 7 bases. Germline assignment: CDR1 LGHNA and CDR2 YSLEER. This CDR3 comprises 15 residues. Unmatched junction bases numbered 8, after V lost 5 bases and J lost 2 bases. The CDR3 region has the DNA TGCGCCAGCAGCGCCTGGGACAGCCTAAACACTGAAGCTTTCTTT. Translating it yields CASSAWDSLNTEAFF.

Concerning this clone: This specimen includes other DNA sequences encoding the same CDR3. This chain joins TRBV27 and TRBJ2-7, with 7 bases aligning to TRBD2. Germline CDR1 is MNHEY and CDR2 is SMNVEV (reference sequence). V shed 0 bases and J 7 bases; nucleotides not matched to a gene: 0. The CDR3 contains 12 residues. The CDR3 reads CASSLSGGEQYF. The CDR3 DNA is TGTGCCAGCAGTTTATCGGGGGGGGAGCAGTACTTC.

The chain carries TRBV2 and TRBJ2-7; 7 nucleotides match TRBD1. Germline V gene sequence: CDR1 SNHLY, CDR2 FYNNEI. The CDR3 extends over 12 amino acids. V lost 6 bases, J lost 5 bases, and 4 bases stayed unmatched. CDR3 in DNA: TGTGCCAGCAGGACAGGGAAAGACGAGCAGTACTTC. Residues: CASRTGKDEQYF. Full variable domain (outside the CDR3, taken from reference TRBV2 and TRBJ2-7): EPEVTQTPSHQVTQMGQEVILRCVPISNHLYFYWYRQILGQKVEFLVSFYNNEISEKSEIFDDQFSVERPDGSNFTLKIRSTKLEDSAMYFCASRTGKDEQYFGPGTRLTVT.

The gene calls are TRBV15 and TRBJ2-1, with a tentative D call TRBD2 (6 bases). The CDR3 has 15 amino acids. Germline V lookup: CDR1 LNHNV, CDR2 YYDKDF (reference sequence). V was trimmed by 0 bases and J by 5 bases, leaving 11 bases between them. Here the CDR3 reads CATSRDLGGNNEQFF. The CDR3 DNA is TGTGCCACCAGCAGAGATCTGGGGGGTAACAATGAGCAGTTCTTC.